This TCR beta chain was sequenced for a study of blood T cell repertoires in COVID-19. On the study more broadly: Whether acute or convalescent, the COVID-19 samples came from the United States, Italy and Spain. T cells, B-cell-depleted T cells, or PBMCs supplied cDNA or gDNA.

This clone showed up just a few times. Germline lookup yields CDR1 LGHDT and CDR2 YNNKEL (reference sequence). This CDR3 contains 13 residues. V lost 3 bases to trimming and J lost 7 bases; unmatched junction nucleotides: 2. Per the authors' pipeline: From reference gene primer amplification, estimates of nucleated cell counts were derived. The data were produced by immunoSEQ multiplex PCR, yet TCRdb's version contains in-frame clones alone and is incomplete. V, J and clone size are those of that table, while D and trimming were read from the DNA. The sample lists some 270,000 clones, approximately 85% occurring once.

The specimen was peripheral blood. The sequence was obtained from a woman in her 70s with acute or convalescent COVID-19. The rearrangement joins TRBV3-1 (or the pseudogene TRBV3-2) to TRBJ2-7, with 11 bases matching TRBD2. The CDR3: CASSQVAGGEQYF. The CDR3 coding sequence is TGTGCCAGCAGCCAGGTAGCGGGGGGGGAGCAGTACTTC.